This TCR beta chain came from a study of blood T cell repertoires in COVID-19. As for the study in general: The origin of the acute and convalescent COVID-19 samples was the United States, Italy and Spain. T cells, B-cell-depleted T cells, or PBMCs supplied cDNA or gDNA.

J was trimmed by 12 bases and V by 3 bases; bases with no gene match: 8. Germline values: CDR1 MNHNS, CDR2 SASEGT. CDR3 length: 14 amino acids. Assay used: immunoSEQ multiplex PCR; TCRdb lists only in-frame clones, some missing. Altogether about 350,000 clones are present, roughly nine tenths being singletons, with the ten largest covering 3.5% to 4%. Specimen: peripheral blood. The sequence derives from a woman aged 60 to 75 with COVID-19, enrolled during active disease. The genes are TRBV6-1 and TRBJ2-1, with 10 bases lining up with TRBD2. CDR3 bases: TGTGCCAGCAGTGAGTTAACTAGCGGGGAGGGGCAGTTCTTC. Amino acid sequence: CASSELTSGEGQFF.